Below, 19 T cell receptor beta chains from the same sample are listed, as sequenced in a study of blood T cell repertoires in COVID-19. Generated by immunoSEQ multiplex PCR, the TCRdb table keeps only in-frame clones and is missing some. The sample lists about 180,000 clones; roughly 84% were seen once. The sample was peripheral blood. Every receptor here comes from a woman in her forties or fifties with COVID-19, enrolled during active disease.

The V gene is TRBV27, the J gene TRBJ2-5; D perhaps matches TRBD2 (6 bases). This CDR3 has 13 residues. Germline V lookup: CDR1 MNHEY, CDR2 SMNVEV (reference sequence). The V end was cut by 6 bases, the J end by 4 bases, with 12 bases between. The DNA for the CDR3 is TGTGCCAGCAGACGTGGGGGGTTAGAGACCCAGTACTTC. As protein: CASRRGGLETQYF.

The gene calls are TRBV5-1 and TRBJ1-2, with 7 bases matching TRBD1. The CDR3 loop spans 14 amino acids. V trimming: 4 bases; J trimming: 6 bases; junction bases outside the gene matches: 9. The germline CDR1 and CDR2 sequences are SGHRS and YFSETQ. CDR3 nucleotides: TGCGCCAGCAGCCTCCGTCCCGGGACAGATGGCTACACCTTC. Translated, it gives CASSLRPGTDGYTF.

The CDR3 protein is CASTAQINTEAFF. In DNA, the CDR3 is TGTGCCAGTACCGCACAGATTAACACTGAAGCTTTCTTT. The chain recombines TRBV19 with TRBJ1-1; D not resolved. Germline assignment: CDR1 LNHDA and CDR2 SQIVND (reference sequence). Trimming left V 7 bases short and J 2 bases short, with 11 bases between. The CDR3 is made up of 13 amino acids.

The V call is TRBV6-5, the J call TRBJ1-4, with unresolved D. V lost 3 bases and J 0 bases, leaving 11 bases between the germline ends. This CDR3 comprises 16 residues. CDR1 is MNHEY, CDR2 SVGAGI, per germline. The CDR3 coding sequence is TGTGCCAGCAGTTATAAGACGGGAGCAACTAATGAAAAACTGTTTTTT. Encoded protein: CASSYKTGATNEKLFF.

This chain joins TRBV14 and TRBJ2-6; D is uncertain. The CDR3 loop spans 16 amino acids. V lost 4 bases, J lost 1 base, and 11 bases lay in between. Germline loops: CDR1 SGHDN, CDR2 FVKESK. CDR3 residues: CASSPLVESGANVLTF. CDR3 nucleotides: TGTGCCAGCAGCCCTCTTGTAGAGTCTGGGGCCAACGTCCTGACTTTC.

This clone was seen a single time. This chain joins TRBV29-1 and TRBJ2-7; D unclear. The germline V and J ends were trimmed by 4 bases and 2 bases, with 9 bases remaining between them. Per the germline V gene, CDR1 is SQVTM and CDR2 is ANQGSEA. The CDR3 runs 12 residues. The CDR3 spells CSVGDTAYEQYF. The CDR3 DNA reads as TGCAGCGTTGGTGACACTGCCTACGAGCAGTACTTC.

As DNA, the CDR3 is TGCGCCAGCAGCCCACTCGGGACAGGTAAGGATTCAGCTTTCTTT. Translated: CASSPLGTGKDSAFF. The V call is TRBV4-1, the J call TRBJ1-1, with 8 bases matching TRBD1. Germline V gene data show CDR1 as MGHRA and CDR2 as YSYEKL. This CDR3 spans 15 amino acids. After removal of 4 bases from V and 10 bases from J, the junction contained 14 bases not matched to a gene.

The V call is TRBV7-9, the J call TRBJ2-1, with 9 nucleotides matching TRBD2. The germline gives CDR1 SEHNR, CDR2 FQNEAQ (reference sequence). This CDR3 region has 15 residues. V shed 3 bases and J 4 bases; nucleotides not matched to a gene: 4. The CDR3 DNA reads TGTGCCAGCAGCTTTGGGCGGGGGGGTTACAATGAGCAGTTCTTC. Translated, it gives CASSFGRGGYNEQFF. Looking up the rest from reference TRBV7-9 and TRBJ2-1 gives the full variable domain: DTGVSQNPRHKITKRGQNVTFRCDPISEHNRLYWYRQTLGQGPEFLTYFQNEAQLEKSRLLSDRFSAERPKGSFSTLEIQRTEQGDSAMYLCASSFGRGGYNEQFFGPGTRLTVL.

The rearrangement uses TRBV2 and TRBJ2-7; D gene uncertain. The V end was cut by 6 bases, the J end by 6 bases, with 12 bases between. Germline CDR1 reads SNHLY; CDR2 reads FYNNEI. The CDR3 runs 12 residues. The CDR3 region is CASSPRLAEQYF. DNA of the CDR3: TGTGCCAGCAGCCCCCGATTAGCCGAGCAGTACTTC.

The table lists this clone with a count of one. CDR3 nucleotide sequence: TGTGCCAGCGGACGGGGGACAGGGGGCTCTTCACCCCTCCACTTT. This gives the protein CASGRGTGGSSPLHF. V and J are TRBV7-2 and TRBJ1-6; 12 positions agree with TRBD1. The germline CDR1 and CDR2 sequences are SGHTA and FQGNSA. The junction had 8 bases not matched to a gene; V was cut back by 8 bases and J by 9 bases. The CDR3 runs to 15 residues.

The genes are TRBV7-2 and TRBJ2-2; maybe TRBD1 (6 bases). The CDR3 extends over 18 amino acids. Germline V gene sequence: CDR1 SGHTA, CDR2 FQGNSA. V dropped 1 base and J dropped 0 bases, with 15 bases sitting between them. CDR3 in amino acids: CASSLGRGGGPNTGELFF. CDR3 bases: TGTGCCAGCAGCTTAGGCAGGGGTGGAGGACCGAACACCGGGGAGCTGTTTTTT.

The chain combines TRBV11-2 with TRBJ2-7; TRBD1 matches 7 bases. This CDR3 spans 15 amino acids. The germline V gene encodes CDR1 SGHAT and CDR2 FQNNGV. V was pared by 0 bases and J by 4 bases, with 6 bases of the junction left unmatched. The CDR3 DNA is TGTGCCAGCAGCTTAGAAATGACAGGGCTTTACGAGCAGTACTTC. Its protein is CASSLEMTGLYEQYF.

The chain couples TRBV2 to TRBJ2-3; TRBD2 aligns across 9 bases. Trimming cost V 7 bases and J 2 bases; bases outside gene matches: 7. The CDR3 is 15 residues long. CDR1 is SNHLY and CDR2 is FYNNEI in the germline V gene. Here the CDR3 DNA reads TGTGCCAGCATCCTTGGACTAGCGTCCACAGATACGCAGTATTTT. This gives the protein CASILGLASTDTQYF.

The chain uses TRBV5-1 and TRBJ1-6, with 9 nucleotides matching TRBD1. Losses at the gene ends were 3 bases for V and 9 bases for J; bases not matched to a gene: 4. The germline V gene has CDR1 SGHRS and CDR2 YFSETQ. This CDR3 has 14 amino acids. The CDR3 is CASSYTGGLSPLHF. The DNA for the CDR3 is TGCGCCAGCAGCTACACAGGGGGCCTTTCACCCCTCCACTTT.

The rearrangement links TRBV4-2 to TRBJ2-7, with 7 bases that match TRBD2. The CDR3 length is 14 residues. The V gene's germline CDR1 is LGHNA and CDR2 YNFKEQ. With V trimmed by 5 bases and J by 3 bases, 7 bases remained unmatched. The CDR3 loop is CASSFRTSSYEQYF. The CDR3 DNA follows: TGTGCCAGCAGCTTTCGGACTAGTAGCTACGAGCAGTACTTC.

The chain couples TRBV3-1 (or the pseudogene TRBV3-2) to TRBJ2-5; 9 bases are a match to TRBD2. The V segment lost 7 bases and the J segment 4 bases; nucleotides outside the gene matches: 10. The CDR3 spans 15 residues. Germline CDR1 and CDR2: LGHDT and YNNKEL (reference sequence). The CDR3 DNA reads as TGTGCCAGCACCATGAGCGGGGGGCGGGGAGAGACCCAGTACTTC. Residues: CASTMSGGRGETQYF.

The rearrangement joins TRBV12-3 or TRBV12-4 to TRBJ2-7, with D possibly being TRBD1 (7 bases). This CDR3 is 13 amino acids long. The V end was cut by 5 bases, the J end by 6 bases, with 14 bases between. CDR3 in DNA: TGTGCCAGCAGTACCCAGGAGGGGGCCGAGCAGTACTTC. As protein: CASSTQEGAEQYF.

The chain couples TRBV18 to TRBJ1-4; D gene unclear. Germline V gene lookup returns CDR1 KGHSH and CDR2 LQKENI. This CDR3 is 15 amino acids long. Between the trimmed V and J ends, which lost 0 bases and 4 bases, there was a span of 9 bases. The CDR3 DNA follows: TGTGCCAGCTCACCACCGTCTCAGATTAATGAAAAACTGTTTTTT. Translation: CASSPPSQINEKLFF.

CDR3 sequence reads: CASSYSGGGTQYF. CDR3 nucleotide sequence: TGTGCCAGCAGTTACTCTGGGGGCGGTACGCAGTATTTT. This sequence joins TRBV6-5 and TRBJ2-3, with TRBD1 as a possible D gene (6 bases). Germline V gene data show CDR1 as MNHEY and CDR2 as SVGAGI. This CDR3 spans 13 amino acids. Trimming took off 0 bases at V and 8 bases at J, with 9 bases between the two ends.